Listed below are T cell receptor beta chains from one sample, sequenced in a study of blood T cell repertoires in COVID-19. Clones were sequenced by immunoSEQ multiplex PCR, and TCRdb holds only the in-frame ones, with some missing. The table has more than 90,000 clones, around 80% seen once. Sequenced: peripheral blood. These receptors originate from a man aged 65 to 79 with acute or convalescent COVID-19. Both conserved end residues are part of each CDR3. The order of the fields is V gene, D gene, J gene, clone size, CDR3 DNA, CDR3 protein. A D gene is named only where the DNA matches it firmly. Rows may omit the clone size; those that give it use once, few, many or a size class.

V: TRBV19; D: -; J: TRBJ1-2; size: -; DNA: TGTGCCAGTAGTACTCCTCTAGGAGCTAACTATGGCTACACCTTC; CDR3: CASSTPLGANYGYTF
V: TRBV10-3; D: TRBD1; J: TRBJ1-5; size: few; DNA: TGTGCCACCTGCGAGACAGGGGTTCAGCCCCAGCATTTT; CDR3: CATCETGVQPQHF
V: TRBV5-4; D: TRBD2; J: TRBJ2-7; size: -; DNA: TGTGCCAGCTCGACTAGCGGCTACGAGCAGTACTTC; CDR3: CASSTSGYEQYF
V: TRBV18; D: TRBD1; J: TRBJ2-7; size: -; DNA: TGTGCCAGCTCACCCGCGCAGGGGGCTTACGAGCAGTACTTC; CDR3: CASSPAQGAYEQYF
V: TRBV2; D: -; J: TRBJ2-1; size: -; DNA: TGTGCCAGCAGTGCACAGGGTACGGATGAGCAGTTCTTC; CDR3: CASSAQGTDEQFF
V: TRBV5-1; D: TRBD1; J: TRBJ2-2; size: -; DNA: TGCGCCAGCAGCCCCCCCGGGACAGGGAATCTCGGGGAGCTGTTTTTT; CDR3: CASSPPGTGNLGELFF
V: TRBV11-1; D: -; J: TRBJ2-1; size: -; DNA: TGTGCCAGCAGCACGGACTGGAGGCCATACAATGAGCAGTTCTTC; CDR3: CASSTDWRPYNEQFF
V: TRBV11-2; D: TRBD1; J: TRBJ1-5; size: -; DNA: TGTGCCAGCAGCTTAGTATCTCGACAGGGGGTCGTTTTTGTGCAGCCCCAGCATTTT; CDR3: CASSLVSRQGVVFVQPQHF
V: TRBV29-1; D: -; J: TRBJ2-1; size: -; DNA: TGCAGCGTTCAAAGGGGGGGGCAATACAATGAGCAGTTCTTC; CDR3: CSVQRGGQYNEQFF
V: TRBV6-5; D: -; J: TRBJ1-1; size: -; DNA: TGTGCCAGCAGTTACTGGACAGACACTGAAGCTTTCTTT; CDR3: CASSYWTDTEAFF
V: TRBV6-5; D: -; J: TRBJ2-7; size: -; DNA: TGTGCCAGCAGTCCCCCCAACCGGGGGTCCTACGAGCAGTACTTC; CDR3: CASSPPNRGSYEQYF
V: TRBV4-1; D: TRBD2; J: TRBJ2-7; size: -; DNA: TGCGCCAGCAGCCAAGACCCACTAGCGGGGCAGTACTTC; CDR3: CASSQDPLAGQYF
V: TRBV18; D: TRBD1; J: TRBJ1-1; size: few; DNA: TGTGCCAGCTCACAGACAGGGGCGCAGGACACTGAAGCTTTCTTT; CDR3: CASSQTGAQDTEAFF
V: TRBV6-5; D: -; J: TRBJ1-2; size: -; DNA: TGTGCCAGCAGTTATGAAGGGAATAGGGGTGGCTACACCTTC; CDR3: CASSYEGNRGGYTF
V: TRBV30; D: -; J: TRBJ1-1; size: -; DNA: TGTGCCTGGAGTGTAGGGGGTAGGAACACTGAAGCTTTCTTT; CDR3: CAWSVGGRNTEAFF
V: TRBV29-1; D: TRBD1; J: TRBJ1-1; size: -; DNA: TGCAGCGTTACAGGGGGCGTCACTGAAGCTTTCTTT; CDR3: CSVTGGVTEAFF
V: TRBV14; D: TRBD1; J: TRBJ2-7; size: -; DNA: TGTGCCAGCAGCTGGGACAGGAATTACGAGCAGTACTTC; CDR3: CASSWDRNYEQYF
V: TRBV2; D: TRBD1; J: TRBJ1-2; size: few; DNA: TGTGCCACGACCCGGGACAGGAATTATGGCTACACCTTC; CDR3: CATTRDRNYGYTF
V: TRBV7-8; D: -; J: TRBJ1-5; size: -; DNA: TGTGCCAGCAGCTTAGTCGGGGTGGGGTCCCAGCATTTT; CDR3: CASSLVGVGSQHF
V: TRBV5-1; D: TRBD2; J: TRBJ2-5; size: -; DNA: TGCGCCAGCAGCTTGGGTTTAGCGGGGTTCCGGGAGACCCAGTACTTC; CDR3: CASSLGLAGFRETQYF
V: TRBV3-1/TRBV3-2; D: TRBD1; J: TRBJ1-5; size: -; DNA: TGTGCCAGCAGCCAAGGACAGGGATGGCAGCCCCAGCATTTT; CDR3: CASSQGQGWQPQHF
V: TRBV19; D: TRBD2; J: TRBJ2-1; size: -; DNA: TGTGCCAGTAGTAAGTCCGGGACTAGCGGGAGGAATGGTGAGCAGTTCTTC; CDR3: CASSKSGTSGRNGEQFF
V: TRBV11-3; D: TRBD1; J: TRBJ2-1; size: -; DNA: TGTGCCAGCAATGGGGGCCGGGGGACAGGTTCGGATGGCGAGCAGTTCTTC; CDR3: CASNGGRGTGSDGEQFF
V: TRBV2; D: -; J: TRBJ2-2; size: -; DNA: TGTGCCAGCAGTGATGCGGGGATGAACACCGGGGAGCTGTTTTTT; CDR3: CASSDAGMNTGELFF
V: TRBV11-2; D: TRBD1; J: TRBJ1-3; size: -; DNA: TGTGCCAGCAGCAGAGGACAGGGGGTGTTGGGAAACACCATATATTTT; CDR3: CASSRGQGVLGNTIYF
V: TRBV2; D: TRBD1; J: TRBJ1-2; size: few; DNA: TGTGCCAGCAGTGGACAGGGTTCGGACTATGGCTACACCTTC; CDR3: CASSGQGSDYGYTF
V: TRBV7-9; D: -; J: TRBJ2-1; size: -; DNA: TGTGCCAGCAGCCCCGGGTCCCGGGGCAATGAGCAGTTCTTC; CDR3: CASSPGSRGNEQFF
V: TRBV15; D: -; J: TRBJ1-3; size: -; DNA: TGTGCCACCAGCAAAACAAGCTCTGGAAACACCATATATTTT; CDR3: CATSKTSSGNTIYF